This TCR beta chain was captured by sequencing in a study of OX40 agonist ivuxolimab in advanced cancers. Study at large: Three patients got partial responses; one had hepatocellular carcinoma and two had cutaneous melanoma.

Generated by immunoSEQ multiplex PCR, the TCRdb table keeps only in-frame clones and is missing some. The table includes nearly 8,000 clones, 79% detected once. The V gene's germline CDR1 is SGDLS and CDR2 YYNGEE. V lost 0 bases to trimming and J lost 0 bases, with 3 bases between them. CDR3 length: 14 residues. The receptor was derived from an adult with an advanced solid tumor such as melanoma, head and neck, liver or kidney cancer. Sequenced here: CD4+ or CD8+ T cells sorted from blood, sampled in a trial of the OX40 agonist ivuxolimab. The chain recombines TRBV9 with TRBJ2-2; D remains ambiguous. The CDR3 here is CASSVATNTGELFF. The CDR3 nucleotides are TGTGCCAGCAGCGTAGCTACGAACACCGGGGAGCTGTTTTTT.